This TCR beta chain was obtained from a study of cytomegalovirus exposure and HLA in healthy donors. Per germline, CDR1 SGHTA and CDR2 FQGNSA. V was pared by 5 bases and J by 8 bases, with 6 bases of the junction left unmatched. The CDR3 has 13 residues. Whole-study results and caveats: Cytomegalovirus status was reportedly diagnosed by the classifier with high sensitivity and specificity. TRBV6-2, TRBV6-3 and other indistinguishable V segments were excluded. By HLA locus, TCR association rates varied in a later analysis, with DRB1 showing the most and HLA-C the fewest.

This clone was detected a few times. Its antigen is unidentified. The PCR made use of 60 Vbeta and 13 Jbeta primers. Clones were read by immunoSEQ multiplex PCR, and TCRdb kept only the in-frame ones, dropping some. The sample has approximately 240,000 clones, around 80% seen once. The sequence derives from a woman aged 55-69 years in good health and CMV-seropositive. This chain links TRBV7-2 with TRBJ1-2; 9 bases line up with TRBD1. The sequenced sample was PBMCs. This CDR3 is CASSPRTGEGYTF. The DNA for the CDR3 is TGTGCCAGCAGCCCTCGGACAGGGGAAGGCTACACCTTC.